This TCR beta chain emerged from a study of blood T cell repertoires in COVID-19 (TCRdb year 2020). General notes on the study: Samples from collaborators originated in the United States, Italy and Spain and spanned both the acute and convalescent phases of COVID-19. A freely available public database, intended as a resource for researchers studying the immune response to SARS-CoV-2, is where the repertoires were released. Subjects who had been exposed to COVID-19, were actively infected with it, or had recovered from it provided the deeply sampled blood TCRbeta repertoires that made up the dataset. A de-identified subject ID, COVID-19 status, age in years and sex were almost always included in the sample metadata. The material from the prospective study consisted of cDNA or gDNA derived from T cells, B-cell-depleted T cells, or PBMCs. The samples were drawn from the first 160 participants of the ongoing ImmuneRACE study and from 950 to 1,500 subjects provided by 6 global collaborators. HLA class I and class II types, where available, came from metadata supplied by the sample provider rather than from assay-based typing. Beyond this particular receptor, the publication reports: The amount of clinical and demographic metadata varied by source and participant and was provided uncurated.

Participants in the prospective study were aged about 18 to 95 years, lived in more than 20 United States geographic areas, and enrolled through a virtual design. In the prospective study, participants were assigned to cohorts based on the clinical history participants reported in a screening survey and a study questionnaire. Recovered participants in ImmuneRACE Cohort 3 were defined as having two consecutive negative NP/OP PCR tests, clearance from a healthcare professional, or resolution of symptoms. In the prospective study, whole blood, serum and a nasopharyngeal or oropharyngeal swab were collected from each participant by mobile phlebotomists. Prospective study participants could optionally give additional blood draws and questionnaires over an approximately 2-month period. Before DNA extraction, prospective study blood samples were shipped either frozen or at room temperature. Including cysteine and phenylalanine, the CDR3 has 16 amino acids. The kept DNA is CDR3 alone, 48 bases in frame from the first base. As encoded in the germline V gene, CDR1 is MGHRA while CDR2 is YSYEKL. V loses 4 bases, J loses 5 bases, and the germline ends lie 20 bases apart.

This clone has more than one count but fewer than ten. Its recognized antigen is unknown. One base away there is no much larger clone; base qualities are not given. TCRbeta CDR3 regions were amplified from genomic DNA using the immunoSEQ Assay, a bias-controlled multiplex PCR. As for the original processing: The number of nucleated cells in each sample was estimated by amplification of reference gene primers within the assay. To quantify the absolute abundance of each unique TCRbeta CDR3 rearrangement, sequence reads were collapsed and filtered. Productive Simpson clonality was computed per sample as the square root of Simpson's diversity index over productive rearrangements. This immuneACCESS table, as held by TCRdb, lists in-frame sequences with V and J called but not all clones. Of the missing ones, under half trace to an unresolved V gene in checked studies; the others have no known cause. D and trimming were read from the DNA, whereas the V and J calls and clone size are those reported in that table. The sample table contains approximately 260,000 clones; only one count was recorded for just under 90% of them. Together, the top ten hold 1.5% to 2% of the sample.

The chain joins TRBV4-1 to TRBJ1-1; TRBD1 is possibly the D segment (5 matching bases). The TCR was taken from an older woman who had recovered from COVID-19. The sequencing input was PBMCs or T cells enriched from blood (not recorded which). The DNA is as follows: TGCGCCAGCAGCCGAGTTACAGATTACAGGAGAACTGAAGCTTTCTTT. It is translated as CASSRVTDYRRTEAFF.